The 24 T cell receptor beta chains listed next were all sequenced from one sample in a study of Tregs in tolerant kidney transplant recipients. The protocol was immunoSEQ multiplex PCR, while the TCRdb copy is restricted to in-frame clones and leaves out a portion. The repertoire includes around 120,000 clones, around 91% of them detected once, and more than 0.45% sits in the top ten. The sequenced sample consisted of CD4+ T cells from blood. These receptors were taken from a human donor in good health.

This sequence joins TRBV7-6 and TRBJ1-5; tentative D call: TRBD1 (5 bases). V lost 4 bases, J lost 0 bases, and 13 bases lay in between. Per the germline V gene, CDR1 is SGHVS and CDR2 is FNYEAQ. The CDR3 runs 16 residues. The CDR3 DNA reads TGTGCCAGCAGCTCTGGTGGGGGATTTAGCAATCAGCCCCAGCATTTT. This translates into CASSSGGGFSNQPQHF.

The chain carries TRBV7-2 and TRBJ1-3, with 8 bases that match TRBD1. The CDR3 sequence is 15 residues long. CDR1 is SGHTA, CDR2 FQGNSA, per germline. J gave up 2 bases and V 4 bases, and 4 bases lay outside the gene matches. CDR3 DNA: TGTGCCAGCAGCTCAGACAGGGGAACTGGAAACACCATATATTTT. This sequence encodes CASSSDRGTGNTIYF.

V and J are TRBV6-4 and TRBJ2-1; 11 bases agree with TRBD2. Germline V gene data show CDR1 as MRHNA and CDR2 as SNTAGT. With V trimmed by 3 bases and J by 7 bases, 5 bases remained unmatched. The CDR3 is 15 residues long. CDR3 in DNA: TGTGCCAGCAGTGAAGGGACTAGCGGTCGGAATGAGCAGTTCTTC. This sequence encodes CASSEGTSGRNEQFF.

The gene calls are TRBV7-2 and TRBJ2-2, with 8 positions matching TRBD2. The germline V gene encodes CDR1 SGHTA and CDR2 FQGNSA. Unmatched junction bases numbered 6, after V lost 1 base and J lost 5 bases. CDR3 length equals 16 residues. The CDR3 DNA reads TGTGCCAGCAGCTTAGGAGGTAGCGGGAAAACCGGGGAGCTGTTTTTT. Protein sequence: CASSLGGSGKTGELFF. Combining the CDR3 with reference TRBV7-2 and TRBJ2-2 gives the whole variable domain GAGVSQSPSNKVTEKGKDVELRCDPISGHTALYWYRQSLGQGLEFLIYFQGNSAPDKSGLPSDRFSAERTGGSVSTLTIQRTQQEDSAVYLCASSLGGSGKTGELFFGEGSRLTVL.

The chain uses TRBV29-1 and TRBJ2-1, with TRBD2 matching 7 bases. The CDR3 contains 14 residues. V gave up 6 bases and J gave up 6 bases; unmatched junction bases: 11. Germline assignment: CDR1 SQVTM and CDR2 ANQGSEA. The CDR3 region is CSVPFSGYFNEQFF. The CDR3 DNA reads TGCAGCGTGCCGTTTAGCGGGTATTTCAATGAGCAGTTCTTC.

This clone was found a few times. Mismatch with germline at one junction end may stem from a read error. The rearrangement links TRBV2 to TRBJ1-1, with D unclear. The germline V gene encodes CDR1 SNHLY and CDR2 FYNNEI. The CDR3 covers 13 residues. This chain's CDR3 is CASCEQLNTEAFF. CDR3 bases: TGTGCCAGCTGTGAGCAGTTGAACACTGAAGCTTTCTTT.

This chain joins TRBV11-2 and TRBJ1-3; D not certain. Germline CDR1 reads SGHAT; CDR2 reads FQNNGV. The CDR3 has 16 amino acids. V shed 5 bases and J shed 0 bases, with 14 bases lying between them. The CDR3 nucleotides are TGTGCCAGCAGCCAGAGGCACAGTAACTCTGGAAACACCATATATTTT. The encoded protein is CASSQRHSNSGNTIYF.

The rearrangement uses TRBV5-4 and TRBJ1-1; D might be TRBD1 (5 bases). This CDR3 spans 14 amino acids. CDR1 is SGHNT and CDR2 is YYREEE in the germline V gene (reference sequence). V lost 10 bases to trimming and J lost 3 bases, with 19 bases between them. Here the CDR3 reads CAFEITAGYTEAFF. CDR3 coding DNA: TGTGCCTTCGAGATAACGGCAGGGTACACTGAAGCTTTCTTT.

V usage is TRBV11-2 and J usage is TRBJ2-7, with unresolved D. CDR3 size: 14 residues. V was clipped by 3 bases and J by 2 bases, with 11 bases between them. The germline V gene encodes CDR1 SGHAT and CDR2 FQNNGV. The CDR3 nucleotides are TGTGCCAGCAGCTTCCTCGCGGCTCCCTACGAGCAGTACTTC. It codes for CASSFLAAPYEQYF.

In its sample, this clone was seen a few times. The chain joins TRBV30 to TRBJ1-6; weak D call: TRBD1 (6 bases). V lost 0 bases and J 8 bases, leaving 20 bases between the germline ends. Germline V lookup: CDR1 GTSNPN, CDR2 SVGIG (reference sequence). This CDR3 has 17 amino acids. CDR3 in amino acids: CAWSVPSQGGRDSPLHF. The CDR3, as DNA: TGTGCCTGGAGTGTACCGAGCCAAGGGGGGCGGGATTCACCCCTCCACTTT.

This chain uses TRBV15 with TRBJ1-5, with D unclear. The CDR3 sequence is 18 residues long. Trimming left V 0 bases short and J 3 bases short, with 18 bases between. Germline lookup yields CDR1 LNHNV and CDR2 YYDKDF (reference sequence). The CDR3: CATSRDHGGVGANQPQHF. For the CDR3, the DNA is TGTGCCACCAGCAGAGATCACGGCGGAGTAGGAGCCAATCAGCCCCAGCATTTT.

About this clone itself: Other DNA sequences within the sample encode an identical CDR3. The chain recombines TRBV7-9 with TRBJ1-5; the D gene is possibly TRBD1 (5 bases). This CDR3 is built from 15 residues. The V end lost 0 bases, the J end lost 1 base, and 7 bases lay between the germline ends. Germline V CDR1 and CDR2: SEHNR, FQNEAQ (reference sequence). The CDR3 nucleotides read TGTGCCAGCAGCTTAGCGGGGGGGAGCAATCAGCCCCAGCATTTT. Translated, it gives CASSLAGGSNQPQHF. Supplemented by reference TRBV7-9 and TRBJ1-5, the full variable domain reads DTGVSQNPRHKITKRGQNVTFRCDPISEHNRLYWYRQTLGQGPEFLTYFQNEAQLEKSRLLSDRFSAERPKGSFSTLEIQRTEQGDSAMYLCASSLAGGSNQPQHFGDGTRLSIL.

This chain connects TRBV9 to TRBJ1-6, with D unclear. In germline, CDR1 is SGDLS, CDR2 YYNGEE. CDR3 size: 16 residues. The germline V and J ends were trimmed by 0 bases and 0 bases, with 7 bases remaining between them. Written as DNA, the CDR3 is TGTGCCAGCAGCGTAGAAGGGAGCTCCTATAATTCACCCCTCCACTTT. This codes for CASSVEGSSYNSPLHF.

The chain combines TRBV19 with TRBJ2-3; 8 bases line up with TRBD2. The CDR3 loop spans 15 amino acids. The junction had 6 bases not matched to a gene; V was cut back by 7 bases and J by 0 bases. Germline V lookup: CDR1 LNHDA, CDR2 SQIVND (reference sequence). The CDR3 loop is CASTSAGGSTDTQYF. The CDR3 region has the DNA TGTGCCAGTACTAGTGCGGGGGGCAGCACAGATACGCAGTATTTT.

The chain combines TRBV18 with TRBJ2-2, with D uncertain. The CDR3 consists of 14 residues. Germline CDR1 and CDR2: KGHSH and LQKENI. V lost 4 bases and J lost 9, with 15 bases in between. The CDR3, as DNA: TGTGCCAGCTCACGCACCCGGAATGAAAGGGAGCTGTTTTTT. Amino acids: CASSRTRNERELFF. The whole variable domain, filled in from reference TRBV18 and TRBJ2-2, reads NAGVMQNPRHLVRRRGQEARLRCSPMKGHSHVYWYRQLPEEGLKFMVYLQKENIIDESGMPKERFSAEFPKEGPSILRIQQVVRGDSAAYFCASSRTRNERELFFGEGSRLTVL.

V and J are TRBV18 and TRBJ2-7, with 8 bases identical to TRBD1. The CDR3 has 12 residues. The germline CDR1 and CDR2 sequences are KGHSH and LQKENI. Unmatched junction bases numbered 1, after V lost 3 bases and J lost 6 bases. The CDR3 region is CASSPGQGEQYF. In DNA form, the CDR3 reads TGTGCCAGCTCACCCGGACAGGGCGAGCAGTACTTC.

The V and J genes are TRBV5-4 and TRBJ2-3; D possibly uses TRBD1 or TRBD2 (7 bases each). Germline loops: CDR1 SGHNT, CDR2 YYREEE (reference sequence). The CDR3 loop spans 17 amino acids. The V gene lost 4 bases and the J gene lost 7 bases, with 25 bases spanning the gap. The CDR3 reads CASSPLFLAEGQNTQYF. In nucleotides, the CDR3 is TGTGCCAGCAGCCCCCTTTTCCTAGCGGAGGGACAGAATACGCAGTATTTT.

CDR3 bases: TGTGCCTGGAGTGTACCGAGAGGGAATAGGACTGAAGCTTTCTTT. As protein: CAWSVPRGNRTEAFF. V usage is TRBV30 and J usage is TRBJ1-1, with D uncertain. Trimming stripped 0 bases from V and 5 bases from J, with 16 bases between. This CDR3 has 15 residues. Germline V gene data show CDR1 as GTSNPN and CDR2 as SVGIG (reference sequence).

V and J are TRBV19 and TRBJ1-1, with D possibly matching TRBD1 (5 bases). CDR3 length equals 15 residues. V lost 1 base to trimming and J lost 4 bases, with 13 bases between them. Germline V gene sequence: CDR1 LNHDA, CDR2 SQIVND (reference sequence). CDR3 region: CASSIVGGRGTEAFF. The CDR3 DNA sequence: TGTGCCAGTAGTATAGTAGGAGGGAGGGGCACTGAAGCTTTCTTT.

The CDR3 DNA is TGCAGTGCTAGAGGGTGGGTAGGCTACACCTTC. This gives the protein CSARGWVGYTF. This rearrangement joins TRBV20-1 to TRBJ1-2, with unresolved D. The CDR3 contains 11 residues. The V gene's germline CDR1 is DFQATT and CDR2 SNEGSKA (reference sequence). Trimming removed 1 base from V and 8 bases from J, with 8 bases in between.

The chain is built from TRBV2 and TRBJ2-2; D unclear. V was trimmed by 6 bases and J by 3 bases, leaving 2 bases between them. Germline V gene sequence: CDR1 SNHLY, CDR2 FYNNEI. The CDR3 has 11 amino acids. CDR3 nucleotides: TGTGCCAGCAGCTACACCGGGGAGCTGTTTTTT. Translation: CASSYTGELFF.

The CDR3 loop is CSAMFGRDPYEQYF. CDR3 DNA sequence: TGCAGCGCCATGTTCGGGCGGGATCCCTACGAGCAGTACTTC. The genes are TRBV29-1 and TRBJ2-7, with a possible D match to TRBD2 (6 bases). The germline V gene has CDR1 SQVTM and CDR2 ANQGSEA. The CDR3 has 14 amino acids. The V gene lost 7 bases and the J gene lost 2 bases, with 18 bases spanning the gap.

The rearrangement links TRBV9 to TRBJ2-5, with TRBD2 matching over 9 bases. V shed 4 bases and J 5 bases; nucleotides not matched to a gene: 3. The germline V gene encodes CDR1 SGDLS and CDR2 YYNGEE. This CDR3 region has 13 residues. Here the CDR3 reads CASSPRGGETQYF. DNA of the CDR3: TGTGCCAGCAGCCCGCGGGGGGGTGAGACCCAGTACTTC.

V and J are TRBV19 and TRBJ1-5, with 10 positions matching TRBD1. CDR3 length: 15 amino acids. The trim removed 6 bases at V and 1 base at J, leaving 3 bases unmatched. CDR1 LNHDA and CDR2 SQIVND come from the germline V gene (reference sequence). The CDR3 region has the DNA TGTGCCAGTAGGTTGGACAGGGGGAGCAATCAGCCCCAGCATTTT. As protein: CASRLDRGSNQPQHF.